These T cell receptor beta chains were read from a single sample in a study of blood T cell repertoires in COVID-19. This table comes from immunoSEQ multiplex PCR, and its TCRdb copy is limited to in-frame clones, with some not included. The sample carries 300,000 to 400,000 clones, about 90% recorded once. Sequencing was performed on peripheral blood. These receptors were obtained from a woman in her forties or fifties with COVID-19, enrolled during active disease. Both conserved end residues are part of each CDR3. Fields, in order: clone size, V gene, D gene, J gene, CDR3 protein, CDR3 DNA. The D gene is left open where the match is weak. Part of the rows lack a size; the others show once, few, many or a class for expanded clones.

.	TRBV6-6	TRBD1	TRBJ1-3	CASRPGGAVGNTIYF	TGTGCCAGCAGACCAGGGGGCGCGGTTGGAAACACCATATATTTT
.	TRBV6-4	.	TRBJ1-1	CASSDSRGEAFF	TGTGCCAGCAGTGACTCCCGAGGTGAAGCTTTCTTT
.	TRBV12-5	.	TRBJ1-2	CASGLREGYTF	TGTGCTAGTGGCCTTAGGGAGGGCTACACCTTC
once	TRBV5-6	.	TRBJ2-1	CASSLGTAGPIEQFF	TGTGCCAGCAGCCTAGGGACAGCGGGCCCAATTGAGCAGTTCTTC
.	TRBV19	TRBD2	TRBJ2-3	CASSTRLAGDTDTQYF	TGTGCCAGTAGTACCAGACTAGCGGGAGACACAGATACGCAGTATTTT
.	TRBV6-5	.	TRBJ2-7	CASSYTTGWYEQYF	TGTGCCAGCAGTTATACCACAGGCTGGTACGAGCAGTACTTC
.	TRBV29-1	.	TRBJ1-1	CSVGSPEAFF	TGCAGCGTTGGGAGTCCTGAAGCTTTCTTT
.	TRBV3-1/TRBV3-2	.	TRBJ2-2	CASSPRSSGNTGELFF	TGTGCCAGCAGCCCCCGTTCAAGCGGGAACACCGGGGAGCTGTTTTTT
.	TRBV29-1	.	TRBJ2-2	CSVAPNTGELFF	TGCAGCGTTGCTCCCAACACCGGGGAGCTGTTTTTT
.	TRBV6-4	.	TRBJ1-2	CASSAGARGYTF	TGTGCCAGCAGCGCTGGGGCGCGTGGCTACACCTTC
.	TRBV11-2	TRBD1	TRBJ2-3	CASSFPGQPYTQYF	TGTGCCAGCAGCTTCCCGGGACAGCCTTATACGCAGTATTTT
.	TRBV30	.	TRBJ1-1	CAWSPGGVGAFF	TGTGCCTGGAGCCCCGGGGGGGTTGGAGCTTTCTTT
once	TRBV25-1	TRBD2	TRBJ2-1	CASSDTSGSSVEQFF	TGTGCCAGCAGTGATACTAGCGGGAGTAGCGTTGAGCAGTTCTTC
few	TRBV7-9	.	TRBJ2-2	CASSLVRGGLYTGELFF	TGTGCCAGCAGCTTAGTCCGAGGGGGTCTTTACACCGGGGAGCTGTTTTTT
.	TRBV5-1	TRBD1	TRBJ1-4	CASSLVYRGRGTNEKLFF	TGCGCCAGCAGCTTGGTCTACAGGGGGCGCGGCACTAATGAAAAACTGTTTTTT
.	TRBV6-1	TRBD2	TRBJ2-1	CASSGRTSGRGPNEQFF	TGTGCCAGCAGTGGCAGGACTAGCGGGAGGGGTCCTAATGAGCAGTTCTTC
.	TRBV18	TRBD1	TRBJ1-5	CASSPGGQGQPQHF	TGTGCCAGCTCACCGGGAGGACAGGGACAGCCCCAGCATTTT
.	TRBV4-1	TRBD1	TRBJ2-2	CASSRQGRGTGELFF	TGCGCCAGCAGTCGACAGGGACGAGGCACCGGGGAGCTGTTTTTT
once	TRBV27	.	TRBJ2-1	CASSLSGAGEQFF	TGTGCCAGCAGTTTATCAGGGGCTGGGGAGCAGTTCTTC
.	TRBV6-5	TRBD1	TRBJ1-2	CASSDRDRGVYGYTF	TGTGCCAGCAGCGACAGGGACAGGGGGGTCTATGGCTACACCTTC
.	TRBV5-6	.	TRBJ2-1	CASSNAVGESSYNEQFF	TGTGCCAGCAGCAACGCGGTTGGTGAAAGCTCCTACAATGAGCAGTTCTTC
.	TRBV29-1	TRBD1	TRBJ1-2	CSFRGDRLRPGGYTF	TGCAGTTTCCGCGGGGACAGACTACGTCCGGGAGGCTACACCTTC
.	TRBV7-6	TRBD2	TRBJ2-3	CASSRLAGGSDTQYF	TGTGCCAGCAGCCGACTAGCGGGAGGGTCAGATACGCAGTATTTT
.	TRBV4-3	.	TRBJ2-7	CASSQDAASLSESYEQYF	TGCGCCAGCAGCCAAGACGCGGCTAGCCTTTCGGAATCCTACGAGCAGTACTTC
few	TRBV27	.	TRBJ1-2	CASRNDRDYGYTF	TGTGCCAGCAGAAATGACAGAGACTATGGCTACACCTTC
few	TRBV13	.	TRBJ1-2	CASSTRRRDYGYTF	TGTGCCAGCAGCACTCGGAGGAGAGACTATGGCTACACCTTC
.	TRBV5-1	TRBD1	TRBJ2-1	CASSPGQGAYNEQFF	TGCGCCAGCAGCCCGGGACAGGGGGCATACAATGAGCAGTTCTTC
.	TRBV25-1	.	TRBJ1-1	CASSDSSGGETEAFF	TGTGCCAGCAGTGACTCCTCCGGAGGAGAGACTGAAGCTTTCTTT
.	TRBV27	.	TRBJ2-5	CASSRRRGGAGTDGETQYF	TGTGCCAGCAGTCGACGCCGTGGCGGGGCAGGGACTGATGGGGAGACCCAGTACTTC